These 17 T cell receptor beta chains originate from one sample sequenced in a study of T cell repertoires in cytomegalovirus infection (dated by TCRdb to between 2018 and 2021). These reads were obtained on an Illumina HiSeq 1500. The raw public data were reprocessed by TCRdb itself: fastp quality trimming at Q25, MiXCR clonotype calling, in-frame beta chains only. Merged by CDR3 protein, the rows form single entries marked with the most common genes and DNA. The sample contains fewer than 300,000 distinct CDR3 sequences, roughly 23% of them found a single time. The ten largest clones represent around 14% of the sample. Sequenced input: PBMCs. These receptors originate from a human donor in good health (CMV status not recorded). Some clones in this sample may be carry-over from other donors' samples.

CDR3: CASSGQGTGNTIYF. The CDR3 region has the DNA TGTGCCAGTTCGGGACAGGGGACTGGAAACACCATATATTTT. The V and J genes are TRBV7-6 and TRBJ1-3, with 10 bases that match TRBD1. The CDR3 loop spans 14 amino acids. V shed 9 bases and J 2 bases; nucleotides not matched to a gene: 4. In germline, CDR1 is SGHVS, CDR2 FNYEAQ.

This chain joins TRBV5-1 and TRBJ2-7; 7 nucleotides match TRBD2. Germline V lookup: CDR1 SGHRS, CDR2 YFSETQ. V lost 4 bases and J lost 2; bases outside the gene matches: 12. This CDR3 has 16 residues. The CDR3 region has the DNA TGCGCCAGCAGCCCCCTTCCAGCGGGATTACCCTACGAGCAGTACTTC. Translation: CASSPLPAGLPYEQYF.

This chain uses TRBV7-9 with TRBJ1-2; perhaps TRBD1 as D (5 bases). Trimming took 1 base from V and 6 from J, leaving 15 bases between them. The germline V gene encodes CDR1 SEHNR and CDR2 FQNEAQ (reference sequence). This CDR3 is built from 15 residues. CDR3 sequence: CASSLDEGFFDGYTF. The CDR3 nucleotides read TGTGCCAGCAGCTTAGATGAGGGGTTCTTCGATGGCTACACCTTC.

The CDR3 DNA is TGTGCCAGCAGATATATCATTTTGAACACTGAAGCTTTCTTT. Translating gives CASRYIILNTEAFF. The chain combines TRBV7-9 with TRBJ1-1; D unclear. Germline V gene lookup returns CDR1 SEHNR and CDR2 FQNEAQ (reference sequence). This CDR3 contains 14 residues. Trimming shortened V by 6 bases and J by 0 bases, and 11 bases separated the two germline ends. Drawing the rest from reference TRBV7-9 and TRBJ1-1, the complete variable domain is DTGVSQNPRHKITKRGQNVTFRCDPISEHNRLYWYRQTLGQGPEFLTYFQNEAQLEKSRLLSDRFSAERPKGSFSTLEIQRTEQGDSAMYLCASRYIILNTEAFFGQGTRLTVV.

The J gene is TRBJ2-3, the V gene TRBV7-9; 9 nucleotides match TRBD2. V trimming: 1 base; J trimming: 2 bases; junction bases outside the gene matches: 10. Looked up from germline, CDR1 is SEHNR and CDR2 is FQNEAQ (reference sequence). CDR3 length: 18 residues. The CDR3 loop reads CASSLGPGGGDFTDTQYF. CDR3 sequence (DNA): TGTGCCAGCAGCTTAGGCCCCGGCGGGGGGGATTTCACAGATACGCAGTATTTT.

This chain links TRBV7-4 with TRBJ2-3, with TRBD2 matching over 7 bases. V lost 5 bases to trimming and J lost 2 bases; unmatched junction nucleotides: 4. CDR3 length: 14 residues. Germline loops: CDR1 SGHVT, CDR2 SQSDAQ. The CDR3 nucleotides are TGTGCCAGCAGCCCACGGGACTACACAGATACGCAGTATTTT. Translation gives CASSPRDYTDTQYF.

V is TRBV12-3 or TRBV12-4 and J is TRBJ1-2, with D uncertain. This CDR3 has 12 residues. V was trimmed by 1 base and J by 7 bases, leaving 7 bases between them. CDR3 DNA sequence: TGTGCCAGCAGTTTAGAGTGGGGTGGCTACACCTTC. This sequence encodes CASSLEWGGYTF.

This chain links TRBV12-3 or TRBV12-4 with TRBJ1-5, with 11 bases that match TRBD1. V lost 6 bases, J lost 6 bases, and 7 bases stayed unmatched. CDR3 size: 15 residues. The CDR3, as DNA: TGTGCCAGCAGCCCGGACAGGGGGCGCGGTCAGCCCCAGCATTTT. Translated, it gives CASSPDRGRGQPQHF.

This clonotype was recorded at least ten times. Here the CDR3 reads CAISDLDTGAQPQHF. CDR3 DNA sequence: TGTGCCATCAGTGACCTCGACACGGGTGCGCAGCCCCAGCATTTT. The chain links TRBV10-3 to TRBJ1-5; D remains unclear. Trimming took 3 bases from V and 7 from J, leaving 16 bases between them. Germline-derived CDR1 and CDR2 are ENHRY and SYGVKD. This CDR3 contains 15 residues.

This rearrangement joins TRBV7-2 to TRBJ2-7; D might be TRBD1 or TRBD2, each matching 6 bases. The CDR3 is 15 amino acids. Looked up from germline, CDR1 is SGHTA and CDR2 is FQGNSA. Trimming took off 3 bases at V and 3 bases at J, with 15 bases between the two ends. The chain's CDR3 is CASSLYRGAVYEQYF. In nucleotides, the CDR3 is TGTGCCAGCAGCTTGTATAGGGGGGCAGTCTACGAGCAGTACTTC.

In regard to this clonotype: A junction boundary mismatches the germline segment, possibly from a read error. The chain uses TRBV11-2 and TRBJ2-5; 13 bases are shared with TRBD2. The CDR3 has 15 residues. Per germline, CDR1 SGHAT and CDR2 FQNNGV. The CDR3 reads CASKGLAGLQGTQYF. The CDR3 DNA is TGTGCCAGCAAGGGACTAGCGGGACTCCAAGGGACCCAGTACTTC.

V is TRBV10-1 and J is TRBJ1-4; a weak D match, TRBD1 (5 bases). This CDR3 region has 15 residues. V was cut by 0 bases and J by 8 bases, with 13 bases left in between. Germline CDR1 and CDR2: WNHNN and SYGVQD (reference sequence). This CDR3 reads CASSESGTLGEKLFF. The CDR3 nucleotides read TGCGCCAGCAGTGAGTCCGGGACCCTGGGGGAAAAACTGTTTTTT.

This chain connects TRBV2 to TRBJ1-2, with D uncertain. Trimming removed 4 bases at V and 6 bases at J, with 24 bases between. The germline gives CDR1 SNHLY, CDR2 FYNNEI. This CDR3 spans 17 amino acids. CDR3: CASSGGRGGRLPDGYTF. In nucleotides, the CDR3 is TGTGCCAGCAGTGGGGGTCGGGGAGGACGGCTGCCGGATGGCTACACCTTC.

A single count supports this clonotype. The chain combines TRBV2 with TRBJ1-2; D might be TRBD1 (5 bases). The germline V gene encodes CDR1 SNHLY and CDR2 FYNNEI. The CDR3 contains 14 residues. V was shortened by 3 bases and J by 7 bases, with 15 bases between the two germline ends. The DNA of the CDR3 is TGTGCCAGCAGTGATAGTCAGGGAATTGGTGGCTACACCTTC. Its translation: CASSDSQGIGGYTF.

The chain carries TRBV28 and TRBJ1-2; 7 bases match TRBD1. Unmatched junction bases numbered 11, after V lost 5 bases and J lost 8 bases. This CDR3 has 14 amino acids. Germline V lookup: CDR1 MDHEN, CDR2 SYDVKM. The CDR3 is CASSPPTGIDGYTF. For the CDR3, the DNA is TGTGCCAGCAGTCCCCCGACAGGGATCGACGGCTACACCTTC.

This clonotype was seen a few times. The chain has TRBV6-6 and TRBJ2-2; D may be TRBD2 (6 bases). This CDR3 has 16 residues. V was cut by 2 bases and J by 1 base, with 11 bases left in between. Per the germline V gene, CDR1 is MNHNY and CDR2 is SVGAGI (reference sequence). The CDR3 DNA reads as TGTGCCAGCAGTTACGGCCGGGGGAAGAACACCGGGGAGCTGTTTTTT. It specifies CASSYGRGKNTGELFF.

The chain couples TRBV18 to TRBJ2-7; D is unclear. Germline values: CDR1 KGHSH, CDR2 LQKENI. The CDR3 contains 14 residues. Between the trimmed V and J ends, which lost 1 base and 3 bases, there was a span of 10 bases. CDR3 nucleotide sequence: TGTGCCAGCTCACCACGGGCAGCAAACTACGAGCAGTACTTC. Its protein product is CASSPRAANYEQYF.